This passage covers 12 T cell receptor beta chains from one sample sequenced in a study of beta chain features in type 1 diabetes listed by TCRdb under 2018. Preparation of the library involved the immunoSEQ multiplex PCR assay. The High Capacity cDNA Reverse Transcription Kit was used to reverse transcribe all of the isolated RNA, meaning that expressed TCRB transcripts were what got sequenced. Not all clones reach the TCRdb copy of this immuneACCESS table, which keeps in-frame sequences only. Checked studies attribute under half of the gap to unresolved V genes and leave the rest unexplained. This sample gives 130,000 to 150,000 clones in total; less than 9% of them show up just once. About 1.4% of the sample belongs to the ten largest clones. What was sequenced was central memory CD4+ T cells from blood. Every receptor here comes from a woman aged 25 to 39 in good health.

This clone was recorded at least ten times. The sample contains more than one DNA sequence encoding this CDR3. Here the CDR3 DNA reads TGTGCCAGCAGCGTAGAACGGGACTCCTACGAGCAGTACTTC. Protein: CASSVERDSYEQYF. The chain links TRBV9 to TRBJ2-7; a possible D gene is TRBD2 (5 bases). V shed 0 bases and J shed 0 bases, with 7 bases lying between them. There are 14 residues in the CDR3. Germline values: CDR1 SGDLS, CDR2 YYNGEE. Filled out from reference TRBV9 and TRBJ2-7, the complete variable domain reads DSGVTQTPKHLITATGQRVTLRCSPRSGDLSVYWYQQSLDQGLQFLIQYYNGEERAKGNILERFSAQQFPDLHSELNLSSLELGDSALYFCASSVERDSYEQYFGPGTRLTVT.

This clone was detected only once. The J gene is TRBJ2-7, the V gene TRBV19, with a possible D match to TRBD1 (6 bases). Trimming took off 5 bases at V and 2 bases at J, with 16 bases between the two ends. Germline assignment: CDR1 LNHDA and CDR2 SQIVND (reference sequence). The CDR3 contains 15 residues. The CDR3 region is CASSPDRPGAYEQYF. CDR3 coding DNA: TGTGCCAGTAGTCCAGACAGGCCTGGAGCCTACGAGCAGTACTTC.

This clone was seen more than once but under ten times. V and J are TRBV7-6 and TRBJ2-1; possible D gene TRBD1, 6 bases. This CDR3 is built from 14 residues. Trimming removed 3 bases from V and 3 bases from J, with 9 bases in between. Germline assignment: CDR1 SGHVS and CDR2 FNYEAQ. The CDR3 nucleotides read TGTGCCAGCAGCTTTGGACAGTTCTACAATGAGCAGTTCTTC. Amino acids: CASSFGQFYNEQFF.

V usage is TRBV28 and J usage is TRBJ1-1, with 8 bases that match TRBD1. Germline trimming cut 3 bases from V and 9 bases from J; bases unmatched to any gene: 6. The germline V gene has CDR1 MDHEN and CDR2 SYDVKM. CDR3 length equals 13 residues. The CDR3 protein is CASSFGNRGKAFF. The CDR3 region has the DNA TGTGCCAGCAGTTTCGGGAACAGGGGGAAAGCTTTCTTT.

The chain uses TRBV29-1 and TRBJ2-2, with TRBD1 matching over 7 bases. Germline V gene sequence: CDR1 SQVTM, CDR2 ANQGSEA. Trimming removed 6 bases from V and 5 bases from J; junction bases left unmatched: 9. This CDR3 has 14 residues. CDR3 nucleotide sequence: TGCAGCGTGTCTGACGACAGGGCAACCGGGGAGCTGTTTTTT. It translates to CSVSDDRATGELFF.

This clone was counted only a few times. The rearrangement uses TRBV28 and TRBJ2-5; tentatively, D is TRBD2 (5 bases). The J call could be wrong; TRBJ2-7 is a better fit for the DNA end. Germline CDR1 MDHEN, CDR2 SYDVKM. The CDR3 loop spans 12 amino acids. The CDR3 sequence: CASVASRYEQYF. The CDR3 nucleotides read TGTGCCAGCGTGGCTAGCAGGTACGAGCAGTACTTC.

This clone has a handful of counts. The J gene is TRBJ2-2, the V gene TRBV18; possibly TRBD1 for D (5 bases). The V end was cut by 2 bases, the J end by 1 base, with 5 bases between. The CDR3 extends over 14 amino acids. Germline assignment: CDR1 KGHSH and CDR2 LQKENI. CDR3 nucleotides: TGTGCCAGCTCACCAACAGGGAACACCGGGGAGCTGTTTTTT. Protein product: CASSPTGNTGELFF.

This clone was counted ten times or more. One end of the junction is discordant with germline, which a read error may explain. The chain combines TRBV7-2 with TRBJ2-1, with D maybe TRBD2 (6 bases). There are 14 residues in the CDR3. The germline V gene encodes CDR1 SGHTA and CDR2 FQGNSA. In nucleotides, the CDR3 is TGTGCCAGCAGCTTTTATCCGTCAGGACGGAGGGTTCTCTTC. Translated: CASSFYPSGRRVLF.

This clone has just a few counts. The V gene is TRBV20-1, the J gene TRBJ2-1, with D possibly TRBD2 on 6 matching bases. Between the trimmed V and J ends, which lost 5 bases and 9 bases, there was a span of 11 bases. From germline, CDR1 is DFQATT and CDR2 SNEGSKA (reference sequence). This CDR3 contains 11 residues. The CDR3 DNA reads TGCAGTGCTCGACTAGGTCCTGAGCAGTTCTTC. Residues: CSARLGPEQFF.

The V gene is TRBV19, the J gene TRBJ2-7; 7 nucleotides line up with TRBD1. Germline V lookup: CDR1 LNHDA, CDR2 SQIVND (reference sequence). CDR3 length: 14 amino acids. The V gene end was trimmed by 5 bases and the J gene end by 3 bases; junction bases not matched to a gene: 7. CDR3 nucleotides: TGTGCCAGTAGTCGGGACAGAGGGATCTACGAGCAGTACTTC. It yields the protein CASSRDRGIYEQYF. The entire variable domain, with the rest obtained from reference TRBV19 and TRBJ2-7, is as follows: DGGITQSPKYLFRKEGQNVTLSCEQNLNHDAMYWYRQDPGQGLRLIYYSQIVNDFQKGDIAEGYSVSREKKESFPLTVTSAQKNPTAFYLCASSRDRGIYEQYFGPGTRLTVT.

The chain employs TRBV19 and TRBJ2-2, with no clear D. Trimming left V 0 bases short and J 5 bases short, with 7 bases between. Germline V CDR1 and CDR2: LNHDA, SQIVND (reference sequence). The CDR3 is 14 amino acids. The DNA for the CDR3 is TGTGCCAGTAGTATAGAGGCGGCAACCGGGGAGCTGTTTTTT. This gives the protein CASSIEAATGELFF.

The rearrangement joins TRBV6-5 to TRBJ2-1, with 10 bases matching TRBD1. This CDR3 comprises 12 residues. The V segment lost 6 bases and the J segment 15 bases; nucleotides outside the gene matches: 8. The germline V gene encodes CDR1 MNHEY and CDR2 SVGAGI. For the CDR3, the DNA is TGTGCCAGCAGCGGACAGGGGGGGAGGCGGTTCTTC. Its translation: CASSGQGGRRFF.